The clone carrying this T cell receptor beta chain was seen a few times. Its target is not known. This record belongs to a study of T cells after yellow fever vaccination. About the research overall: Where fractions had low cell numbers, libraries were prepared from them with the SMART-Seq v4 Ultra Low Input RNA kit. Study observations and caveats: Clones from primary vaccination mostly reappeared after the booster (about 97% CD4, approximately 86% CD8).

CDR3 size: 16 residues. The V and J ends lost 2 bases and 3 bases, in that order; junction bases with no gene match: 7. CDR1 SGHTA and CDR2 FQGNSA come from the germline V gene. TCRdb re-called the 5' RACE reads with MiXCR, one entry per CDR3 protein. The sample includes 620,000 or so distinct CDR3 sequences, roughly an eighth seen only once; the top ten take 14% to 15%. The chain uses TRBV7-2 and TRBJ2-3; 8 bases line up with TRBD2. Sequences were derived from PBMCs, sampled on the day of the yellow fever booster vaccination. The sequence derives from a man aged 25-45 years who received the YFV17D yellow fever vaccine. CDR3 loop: CASSLQAGVVTDTQYF. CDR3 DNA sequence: TGTGCCAGCAGCTTACAAGCGGGAGTAGTAACAGATACGCAGTATTTT. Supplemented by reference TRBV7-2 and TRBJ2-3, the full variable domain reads GAGVSQSPSNKVTEKGKDVELRCDPISGHTALYWYRQSLGQGLEFLIYFQGNSAPDKSGLPSDRFSAERTGGSVSTLTIQRTQQEDSAVYLCASSLQAGVVTDTQYFGPGTRLTVL.